A single T cell receptor (beta chain) is shown here with its context. Its specificity is unknown. The data stem from a study of blood T cells in healthy people across ages. Study results and caveats: Older individuals had lower TCR beta diversity per million T cells (the decline was roughly linear). Relative to aged donors, long-lived donors carried more naive CD4+ cells and displayed higher diversity.

This CDR3 region has 22 residues. The V segment lost 6 bases and the J segment 3 bases; nucleotides outside the gene matches: 29. CDR1 and CDR2 from the germline V gene are LNHDA and SQIVND (reference sequence). The second PCR ran roughly 7 to 12 cycles with a sample-barcoded 5' primer and J-beta primers. TCRdb re-derived calls from the 5' RACE reads in MiXCR, one entry per CDR3 protein. Found here are over a million distinct CDR3 sequences, roughly 43% of them singletons; the top ten hold over 3.5%. A minimum of 6 micrograms of total RNA was extracted per sample. This clonotype originated in a woman aged 18-35 years in good health. The sequencing sample was made of blood. This chain joins TRBV19 and TRBJ2-3, with 8 bases identical to TRBD2. This CDR3 is CASSRGGLGIPLGERDTDTQYF. The DNA for the CDR3 is TGTGCCAGTAGCCGCGGGGGACTAGGCATACCACTCGGGGAAAGGGATACAGATACGCAGTATTTT.